A single TCR beta chain is shown here with its context. The PCR employed 60 Vbeta primers together with 13 Jbeta primers. Libraries were prepared by immunoSEQ multiplex PCR; TCRdb keeps only in-frame clonotypes and omits some of them. This sample has 160,000 or so clones; around 90% occur once, and the top ten carry 0.8% to 1%. This record belongs to a study of cytomegalovirus exposure and HLA in healthy donors. V was cut by 1 base and J by 5 bases, with 15 bases left in between. In germline, CDR1 is SGHRS, CDR2 YFSETQ. The length of the CDR3 is 15 residues. The source is a woman aged 30 to 39 in good health and CMV-seronegative. The chain is built from TRBV5-1 and TRBJ2-5, with a tentative D call TRBD1 (6 bases). Input material: PBMCs. This CDR3 reads CASSLRSSGVETQYF. The CDR3 DNA sequence: TGCGCCAGCAGCTTGAGGTCGTCAGGGGTTGAGACCCAGTACTTC. Full variable domain (rest looked up from reference TRBV5-1 and TRBJ2-5): KAGVTQTPRYLIKTRGQQVTLSCSPISGHRSVSWYQQTPGQGLQFLFEYFSETQRNKGNFPGRFSGRQFSNSRSEMNVSTLELGDSALYLCASSLRSSGVETQYFGPGTRLLVL.